These T cell receptor beta chains were read from a single sample in a study of cytomegalovirus exposure and HLA in healthy donors. Assay: immunoSEQ multiplex PCR; the TCRdb copy retains only in-frame clones and omits some. The sample contains approximately 40,000 clones, roughly 80% of which appear only once. Material: PBMCs. All receptors derive from a woman younger than 35 in good health and CMV-seropositive. CDR3s include the opening cysteine and the closing phenylalanine or tryptophan. The order of the fields is CDR3 DNA, CDR3 protein, V gene, J gene, clone size, D gene. D genes are given only for firm matches. Size tells how often a clone was seen (once, few, many) or the class of an expanded clone, and some rows leave it out.

CDR3nt: TGCGCCAGCAGCCAAGCGGCGGGAGGGCCCGACGAGCAGTACTTC; CDR3aa: CASSQAAGGPDEQYF; v_gene: TRBV4-1; j_gene: TRBJ2-7; abundance: .; d_gene: TRBD2
CDR3nt: TGTGCCAGCCGTCTCAGTAGCAATCAGCCCCAGCATTTT; CDR3aa: CASRLSSNQPQHF; v_gene: TRBV27; j_gene: TRBJ1-5; abundance: .; d_gene: .
CDR3nt: TGTGCCAGCAGCTCCATGGGGACTGCTTACGAGCAGTACTTC; CDR3aa: CASSSMGTAYEQYF; v_gene: TRBV13; j_gene: TRBJ2-7; abundance: .; d_gene: .
CDR3nt: TGCGCCAGCACTCCGGGAGGGACCTCTAACACAGATACGCAGTATTTT; CDR3aa: CASTPGGTSNTDTQYF; v_gene: TRBV5-1; j_gene: TRBJ2-3; abundance: .; d_gene: TRBD2
CDR3nt: TGTGCCAGCAGTTTAAGAGGGCTAGCGGGAGGCGGAGAGCAGTTCTTC; CDR3aa: CASSLRGLAGGGEQFF; v_gene: TRBV27; j_gene: TRBJ2-1; abundance: .; d_gene: TRBD2
CDR3nt: TGTGCCAGTAAGAAGACGACAGGGGTGGCAGATACGCAGTATTTT; CDR3aa: CASKKTTGVADTQYF; v_gene: TRBV19; j_gene: TRBJ2-3; abundance: .; d_gene: TRBD1
CDR3nt: TGTGCCAGCAGTGGACTAGCGGGGGGGCCAGATACGCAGTATTTT; CDR3aa: CASSGLAGGPDTQYF; v_gene: TRBV6-1; j_gene: TRBJ2-3; abundance: .; d_gene: TRBD2
CDR3nt: TGTGCCAGCAGTTTAGGTCTAGCGGGAGGGCCAGGACTAGATGAGCAGTTCTTC; CDR3aa: CASSLGLAGGPGLDEQFF; v_gene: TRBV27; j_gene: TRBJ2-1; abundance: .; d_gene: TRBD2
CDR3nt: TGTGCCAGCAGCCAGGACAGGAGTTATAGCAATCAGCCCCAGCATTTT; CDR3aa: CASSQDRSYSNQPQHF; v_gene: TRBV4-2; j_gene: TRBJ1-5; abundance: .; d_gene: TRBD1
CDR3nt: TGTGCCAGTAGTATATCGGGAGGGGGCTCCTACGAGCAGTACTTC; CDR3aa: CASSISGGGSYEQYF; v_gene: TRBV19; j_gene: TRBJ2-7; abundance: .; d_gene: TRBD2
CDR3nt: TGTGCCACGGGGCGGGGGGCAACCAGAATAAGCACAGATACGCAGTATTTT; CDR3aa: CATGRGATRISTDTQYF; v_gene: TRBV7-8; j_gene: TRBJ2-3; abundance: .; d_gene: TRBD2
CDR3nt: TGTGCCAGTAGTGTACAGGGATTTAATGAAAAACTGTTTTTT; CDR3aa: CASSVQGFNEKLFF; v_gene: TRBV19; j_gene: TRBJ1-4; abundance: few; d_gene: .
CDR3nt: TGTGCCAGCAGTTTCCGTAGCAGCGAGCTGTTTTTT; CDR3aa: CASSFRSSELFF; v_gene: TRBV27; j_gene: TRBJ2-2; abundance: .; d_gene: .
CDR3nt: TGTGCCAGCAGTGAGAGCCCTGGAGGGAAACTGTTTTTT; CDR3aa: CASSESPGGKLFF; v_gene: TRBV2; j_gene: TRBJ1-4; abundance: .; d_gene: .
CDR3nt: TGTGCCAGCAGTGACGGGACTAGCGGCTACAATGAGCAGTTCTTC; CDR3aa: CASSDGTSGYNEQFF; v_gene: TRBV6-4; j_gene: TRBJ2-1; abundance: few; d_gene: TRBD2
CDR3nt: TGTGCCAGCAGCTTGGACAGGGCGGATCAGCCCCAGCATTTT; CDR3aa: CASSLDRADQPQHF; v_gene: TRBV7-9; j_gene: TRBJ1-5; abundance: .; d_gene: TRBD1
CDR3nt: TGTGCCAGCAGTCCGGGATCCAGCTCCTACAATGAGCAGTTCTTC; CDR3aa: CASSPGSSSYNEQFF; v_gene: TRBV6-5; j_gene: TRBJ2-1; abundance: few; d_gene: .
CDR3nt: TGTGCCAGCAACTGGGACAGCAGCAATTCACCCCTCCACTTT; CDR3aa: CASNWDSSNSPLHF; v_gene: TRBV6-6; j_gene: TRBJ1-6; abundance: .; d_gene: TRBD1
CDR3nt: TGTGCCAGCACCGTAGGGGGACTACCTTACGAGCAGTACTTC; CDR3aa: CASTVGGLPYEQYF; v_gene: TRBV7-9; j_gene: TRBJ2-7; abundance: .; d_gene: .
CDR3nt: TGTGCCAGCAGTTACTCATGGACAAACACCTACGAGCAGTACTTC; CDR3aa: CASSYSWTNTYEQYF; v_gene: TRBV6-5; j_gene: TRBJ2-7; abundance: .; d_gene: .
CDR3nt: TGCAGCGTTGATGGGCAGGGAAACACCGGGGAGCTGTTTTTT; CDR3aa: CSVDGQGNTGELFF; v_gene: TRBV29-1; j_gene: TRBJ2-2; abundance: few; d_gene: .
CDR3nt: TGTGCCAGCAAAACAGGGGGCCAAAACACTGAAGCTTTCTTT; CDR3aa: CASKTGGQNTEAFF; v_gene: TRBV7-2; j_gene: TRBJ1-1; abundance: .; d_gene: TRBD1
CDR3nt: TGTGCCAGCAGCTCGGACAGGGGAGGCTCACCCCTCCACTTT; CDR3aa: CASSSDRGGSPLHF; v_gene: TRBV5-6; j_gene: TRBJ1-6; abundance: .; d_gene: TRBD1
CDR3nt: TGTGCCAGCAGCCAGGGGGCGGACTACAATGAGCAGTTCTTC; CDR3aa: CASSQGADYNEQFF; v_gene: TRBV4-2; j_gene: TRBJ2-1; abundance: few; d_gene: .
CDR3nt: TGTGCCAGCAACTTGGCCCCCGGGCAGGGGCGCACAGATACGCAGTATTTT; CDR3aa: CASNLAPGQGRTDTQYF; v_gene: TRBV28; j_gene: TRBJ2-3; abundance: .; d_gene: .
CDR3nt: TGTGCCAGCAGCGGGGGTCTGCCGGGCCATGAGCAGTTCTTC; CDR3aa: CASSGGLPGHEQFF; v_gene: TRBV2; j_gene: TRBJ2-1; abundance: .; d_gene: .
CDR3nt: TGTGCCAGCAGTGAAGATCGGACAGCCTTGGGAAACACCATATATTTT; CDR3aa: CASSEDRTALGNTIYF; v_gene: TRBV6-1; j_gene: TRBJ1-3; abundance: .; d_gene: .